A few counts support the clone carrying this T cell receptor (beta chain). The V end was cut by 3 bases, the J end by 4 bases, with 23 bases between. CDR3 size: 18 residues. Germline CDR1 is ENHRY and CDR2 is SYGVKD. In TCRdb, the RT-PCR reads were re-called with MiXCR into one record per CDR3 protein. The sample records about 680,000 distinct CDR3 sequences, 12% to 15% being singletons. The receptor was derived from a female donor in good health, serving as a healthy control. Sequenced material: memory CD4+ T cells from blood. The V call is TRBV10-3, the J call TRBJ2-3; D perhaps matches TRBD1 (6 bases). The CDR3 is CAISDRGLLPSGADTQYF. In DNA form, the CDR3 reads TGTGCCATCAGTGACAGGGGTTTACTCCCATCAGGGGCAGATACGCAGTATTTT.